This T cell receptor beta chain was sequenced during a study of blood T cell repertoires in COVID-19. Germline lookup yields CDR1 SNHLY and CDR2 FYNNEI. The CDR3 consists of 12 residues. With 3 bases removed from V and 4 bases from J, the gap between germline ends came to 6 bases. This table comes from immunoSEQ multiplex PCR, and its TCRdb copy is limited to in-frame clones, with some not included. The sample carries about 34,000 clones, about 84% recorded once. The clonotype was recovered from a man aged 70 or older with COVID-19, enrolled during active disease. Input material: peripheral blood. V gene TRBV2 combines with J gene TRBJ2-5; D call uncertain. The CDR3 DNA sequence: TGTGCCAGCAGTGACCCCCTAGAGACCCAGTACTTC. Translating gives CASSDPLETQYF. The variable domain in full, completed from reference TRBV2 and TRBJ2-5, reads EPEVTQTPSHQVTQMGQEVILRCVPISNHLYFYWYRQILGQKVEFLVSFYNNEISEKSEIFDDQFSVERPDGSNFTLKIRSTKLEDSAMYFCASSDPLETQYFGPGTRLLVL.